This T cell receptor beta chain originates from a study of cytomegalovirus exposure and HLA in healthy donors. The study, taken as a whole, reports: In a later analysis, common viral pathogens appeared linked to several of the most significant clusters.

Points on this clone: The antigen is not known.

In the PCR, 60 Vbeta and 13 Jbeta primers were used. Repertoires were generated with immunoSEQ multiplex PCR, while TCRdb's copy carries only in-frame clones and drops some. The table shows roughly 90,000 clones, with approximately 90% occurring only once. Specimen: PBMCs. This TCR came from a man aged 18 to 30 in good health and CMV-seronegative.

The CDR3 sequence: CASSPLVSGVQETQYF. The DNA of the CDR3 is TGCGCCAGCAGCCCATTAGTTAGCGGGGTCCAAGAGACCCAGTACTTC. The gene calls are TRBV4-3 and TRBJ2-5; 8 bases agree with TRBD2. Germline CDR1 reads LGHNA; CDR2 reads YSLEER. V was pared by 4 bases and J by 1 base, with 8 bases of the junction left unmatched. The CDR3 spans 16 residues.